The rows below give T cell receptor beta chains drawn from one sample of a study of Graves' ophthalmopathy and Graves' hyperthyroidism. TCRdb analysed the multiplex PCR reads with MiXCR anew, one entry per CDR3 protein. The data show about 500,000 distinct CDR3 sequences, around an eighth seen once. The sample taken for sequencing was blood. Receptor source: a woman in her twenties or thirties with Graves' ophthalmopathy. Both conserved end residues are part of each CDR3. Fields, in order: clone size, V gene, J gene, D gene, CDR3 protein, CDR3 DNA. The D gene is left open where the match is weak. Size values are once, few and many counts, or a class for expanded clones, and some rows have none.

abundance: -; v_gene: TRBV13; j_gene: TRBJ2-7; d_gene: TRBD1; CDR3aa: CASSTIQGEYEQYF; CDR3nt: TGTGCCAGCAGCACAATCCAGGGGGAATACGAGCAGTACTTC
abundance: many; v_gene: TRBV10-3; j_gene: TRBJ2-7; d_gene: -; CDR3aa: CAISERDGSSYEQYF; CDR3nt: TGTGCCATCAGTGAGCGGGATGGGAGCTCCTACGAGCAGTACTTC
abundance: many; v_gene: TRBV28; j_gene: TRBJ2-7; d_gene: -; CDR3aa: CASSSPGPSYEQYF; CDR3nt: TGTGCCAGCAGCAGTCCCGGCCCCTCCTACGAGCAGTACTTC
abundance: many; v_gene: TRBV6-1; j_gene: TRBJ2-7; d_gene: -; CDR3aa: CASSRKGLVYEQYF; CDR3nt: TGTGCCAGCAGTCGAAAAGGGTTGGTATACGAGCAGTACTTC
abundance: many; v_gene: TRBV3-1; j_gene: TRBJ1-5; d_gene: -; CDR3aa: CASSSGPRGGNQPQHF; CDR3nt: TGTGCCAGCAGCTCGGGACCCCGAGGGGGCAATCAGCCCCAGCATTTT
abundance: many; v_gene: TRBV12-3/TRBV12-4; j_gene: TRBJ2-7; d_gene: TRBD2; CDR3aa: CASRDEREQEQYF; CDR3nt: TGTGCCAGCAGGGACGAGCGGGAGCAAGAGCAGTACTTC
abundance: many; v_gene: TRBV12-3/TRBV12-4; j_gene: TRBJ1-5; d_gene: -; CDR3aa: CASSSYLQGLNQPQHF; CDR3nt: TGTGCCAGCAGTTCATACCTACAGGGATTGAATCAGCCCCAGCATTTT
abundance: many; v_gene: TRBV6-5; j_gene: TRBJ2-7; d_gene: TRBD1; CDR3aa: CASSYSTTGEQYF; CDR3nt: TGTGCCAGCAGTTACAGTACGACAGGGGAGCAGTACTTC
abundance: -; v_gene: TRBV6-2/TRBV6-3; j_gene: TRBJ2-6; d_gene: TRBD1; CDR3aa: CASSTGTGHSGANVLTF; CDR3nt: TGTGCCAGCAGTACCGGGACAGGGCACTCTGGGGCCAACGTCCTGACTTTC
abundance: many; v_gene: TRBV7-8; j_gene: TRBJ1-2; d_gene: TRBD1; CDR3aa: CASSPGTAWHTNYGYTF; CDR3nt: TGTGCCAGCAGCCCTGGGACAGCATGGCACACTAACTATGGCTACACCTTC
abundance: many; v_gene: TRBV30; j_gene: TRBJ1-5; d_gene: -; CDR3aa: CAWSFPYNQPQHF; CDR3nt: TGTGCCTGGAGTTTTCCGTACAATCAGCCCCAGCATTTT
abundance: many; v_gene: TRBV6-4; j_gene: TRBJ2-5; d_gene: -; CDR3aa: CASIRTTQETQYF; CDR3nt: TGTGCCAGCATTCGGACTACCCAAGAGACCCAGTACTTC
abundance: many; v_gene: TRBV6-1; j_gene: TRBJ1-5; d_gene: -; CDR3aa: CASRTVGDNQPQHF; CDR3nt: TGTGCCAGCAGAACAGTAGGTGACAATCAGCCCCAGCATTTT
abundance: -; v_gene: TRBV7-2; j_gene: TRBJ2-5; d_gene: -; CDR3aa: CASSLVIRETQYF; CDR3nt: TGTGCCAGCAGCTTAGTAATTCGTGAGACCCAGTACTTC
abundance: -; v_gene: TRBV5-1; j_gene: TRBJ2-7; d_gene: -; CDR3aa: CASSLDRRGGSYEQYF; CDR3nt: TGCGCCAGCAGCTTGGATCGGAGGGGCGGCTCCTACGAGCAGTACTTC
abundance: many; v_gene: TRBV6-1; j_gene: TRBJ2-6; d_gene: -; CDR3aa: CASSDQVGANVLTF; CDR3nt: TGTGCCAGCAGTGATCAGGTTGGGGCCAACGTCCTGACTTTC
abundance: -; v_gene: TRBV11-2; j_gene: TRBJ2-2; d_gene: -; CDR3aa: CASSSPEGVYTGELFF; CDR3nt: TGTGCCAGCAGCTCCCCCGAGGGCGTTTACACCGGGGAGCTGTTTTTT
abundance: many; v_gene: TRBV29-1; j_gene: TRBJ1-5; d_gene: TRBD1; CDR3aa: CSVPNRGDGNQPQHF; CDR3nt: TGCAGCGTTCCTAACAGGGGTGATGGCAATCAGCCCCAGCATTTT
abundance: many; v_gene: TRBV30; j_gene: TRBJ2-2; d_gene: TRBD2; CDR3aa: CAFGRGTSGSKLFF; CDR3nt: TGTGCCTTCGGCAGGGGGACTAGCGGGAGTAAGCTGTTTTTT